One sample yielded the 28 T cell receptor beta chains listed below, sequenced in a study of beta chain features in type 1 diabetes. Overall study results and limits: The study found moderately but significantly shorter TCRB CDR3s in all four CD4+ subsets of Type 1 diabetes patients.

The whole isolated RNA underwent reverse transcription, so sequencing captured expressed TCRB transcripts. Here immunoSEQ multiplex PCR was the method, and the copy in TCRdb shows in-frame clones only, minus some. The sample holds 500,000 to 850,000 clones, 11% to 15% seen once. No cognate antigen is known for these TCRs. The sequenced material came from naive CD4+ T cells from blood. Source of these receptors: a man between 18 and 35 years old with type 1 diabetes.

CDR3 coding DNA: TGCGCCAGCAGCTTGGCGGGCCGCTACGAGCAGTACTTC. This gives the protein CASSLAGRYEQYF. The J gene is TRBJ2-7, the V gene TRBV5-1; D call uncertain. The CDR3 is 13 amino acids. V lost 0 bases, J lost 3 bases, and 7 bases lay in between. CDR1 and CDR2 from the germline V gene are SGHRS and YFSETQ.

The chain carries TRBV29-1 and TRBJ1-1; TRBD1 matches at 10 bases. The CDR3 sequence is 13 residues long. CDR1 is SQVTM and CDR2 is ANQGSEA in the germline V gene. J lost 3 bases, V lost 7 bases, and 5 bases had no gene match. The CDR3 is CSGAGTGDTEAFF. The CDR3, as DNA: TGCAGCGGGGCCGGGACAGGGGACACTGAAGCTTTCTTT.

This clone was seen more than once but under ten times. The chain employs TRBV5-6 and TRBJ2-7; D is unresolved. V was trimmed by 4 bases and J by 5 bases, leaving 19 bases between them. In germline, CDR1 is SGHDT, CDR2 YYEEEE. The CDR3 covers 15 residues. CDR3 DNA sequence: TGTGCCAGCAGCCACCCCCCGCCGTCCCCCCACGAGCAGTACTTC. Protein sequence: CASSHPPPSPHEQYF.

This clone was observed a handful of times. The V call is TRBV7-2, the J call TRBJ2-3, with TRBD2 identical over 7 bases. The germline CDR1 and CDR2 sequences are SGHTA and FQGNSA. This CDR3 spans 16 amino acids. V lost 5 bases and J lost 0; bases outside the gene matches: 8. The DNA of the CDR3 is TGTGCCAGCAGCCCTGGGACTACTTCTAGCACAGATACGCAGTATTTT. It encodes CASSPGTTSSTDTQYF.

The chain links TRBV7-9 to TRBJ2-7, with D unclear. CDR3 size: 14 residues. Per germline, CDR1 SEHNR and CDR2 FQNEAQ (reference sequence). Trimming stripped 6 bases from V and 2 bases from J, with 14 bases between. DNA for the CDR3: TGTGCCAGCAGGCCAATCGACGGCACCTACGAGCAGTACTTC. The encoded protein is CASRPIDGTYEQYF.

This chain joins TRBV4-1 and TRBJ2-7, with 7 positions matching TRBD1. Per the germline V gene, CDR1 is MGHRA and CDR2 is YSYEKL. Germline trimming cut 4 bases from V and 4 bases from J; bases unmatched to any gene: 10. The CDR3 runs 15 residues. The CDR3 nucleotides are TGCGCCAGCAGCCGACTACCGGGACAGACTTACGAGCAGTACTTC. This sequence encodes CASSRLPGQTYEQYF.

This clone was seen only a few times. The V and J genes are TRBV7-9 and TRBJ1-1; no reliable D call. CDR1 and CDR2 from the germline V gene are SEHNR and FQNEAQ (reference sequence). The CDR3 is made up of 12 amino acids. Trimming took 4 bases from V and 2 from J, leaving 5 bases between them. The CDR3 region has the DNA TGTGCCAGCAGCTACCCTAACACTGAAGCTTTCTTT. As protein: CASSYPNTEAFF.

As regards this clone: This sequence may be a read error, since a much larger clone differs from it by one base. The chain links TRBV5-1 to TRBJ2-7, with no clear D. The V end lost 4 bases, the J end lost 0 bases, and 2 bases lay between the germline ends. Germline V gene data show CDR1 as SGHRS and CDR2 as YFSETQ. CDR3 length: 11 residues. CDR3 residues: CASSHSYEQYF. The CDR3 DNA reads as TGCGCCAGCAGCCACTCCTACGAGCAGTACTTC.

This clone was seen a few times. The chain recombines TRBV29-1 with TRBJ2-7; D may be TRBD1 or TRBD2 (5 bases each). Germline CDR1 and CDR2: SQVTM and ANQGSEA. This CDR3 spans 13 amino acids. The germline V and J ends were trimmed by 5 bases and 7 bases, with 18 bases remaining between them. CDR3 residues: CSVRTNQGPEQYF. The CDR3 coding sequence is TGCAGCGTTCGTACCAATCAGGGACCTGAGCAGTACTTC.

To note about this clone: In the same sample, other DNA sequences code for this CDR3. CDR3 bases: TGTGCCTGGGGGTATAACAATGAGCAGTTCTTC. Translating it yields CAWGYNNEQFF. This chain connects TRBV30 to TRBJ2-1; no firm D call. The CDR3 is 11 residues long. Germline V gives CDR1 GTSNPN, CDR2 SVGIG (reference sequence). The germline V and J ends were trimmed by 5 bases and 5 bases, with 7 bases remaining between them.

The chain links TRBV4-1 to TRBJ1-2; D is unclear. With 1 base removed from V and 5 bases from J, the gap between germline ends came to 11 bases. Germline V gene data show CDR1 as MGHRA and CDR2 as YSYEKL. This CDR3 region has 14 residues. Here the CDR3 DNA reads TGCGCCAGCAGCCAAGGGTCCCTGAGGTATGGCTACACCTTC. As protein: CASSQGSLRYGYTF.

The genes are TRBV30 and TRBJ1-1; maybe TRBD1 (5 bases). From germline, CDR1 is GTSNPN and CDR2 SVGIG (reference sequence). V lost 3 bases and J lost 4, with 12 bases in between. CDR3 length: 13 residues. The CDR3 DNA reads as TGTGCCTGGAGAACCCAGGGAGGCACTGAAGCTTTCTTT. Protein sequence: CAWRTQGGTEAFF.

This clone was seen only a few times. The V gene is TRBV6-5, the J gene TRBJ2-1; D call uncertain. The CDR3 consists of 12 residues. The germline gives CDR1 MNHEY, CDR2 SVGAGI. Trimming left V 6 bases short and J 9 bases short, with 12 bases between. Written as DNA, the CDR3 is TGTGCCAGCAGCGCTCTCTATAGTGAGCAGTTCTTC. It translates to CASSALYSEQFF.

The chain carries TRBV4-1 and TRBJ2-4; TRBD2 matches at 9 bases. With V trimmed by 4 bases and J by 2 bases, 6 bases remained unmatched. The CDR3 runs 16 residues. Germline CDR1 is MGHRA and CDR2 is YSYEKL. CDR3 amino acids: CASSRGGAVSKNIQYF. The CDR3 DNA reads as TGCGCCAGCAGCCGCGGGGGGGCCGTGTCCAAAAACATTCAGTACTTC.

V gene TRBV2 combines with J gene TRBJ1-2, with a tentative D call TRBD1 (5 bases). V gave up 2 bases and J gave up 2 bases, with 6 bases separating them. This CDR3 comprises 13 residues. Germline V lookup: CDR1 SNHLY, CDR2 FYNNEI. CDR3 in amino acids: CASSERQNYGYTF. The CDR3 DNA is TGTGCCAGCAGTGAAAGACAGAACTATGGCTACACCTTC.

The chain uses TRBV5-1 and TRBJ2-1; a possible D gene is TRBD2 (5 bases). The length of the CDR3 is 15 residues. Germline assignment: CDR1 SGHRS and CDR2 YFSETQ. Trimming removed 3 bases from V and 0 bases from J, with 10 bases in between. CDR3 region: CASSSVANSYNEQFF. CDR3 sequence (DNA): TGCGCCAGCAGCTCGGTAGCGAACTCCTACAATGAGCAGTTCTTC.

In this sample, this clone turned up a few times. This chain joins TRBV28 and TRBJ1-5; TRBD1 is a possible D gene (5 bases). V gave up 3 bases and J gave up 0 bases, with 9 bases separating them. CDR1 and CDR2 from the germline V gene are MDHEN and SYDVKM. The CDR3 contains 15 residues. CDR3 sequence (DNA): TGTGCCAGCAGTTTCAAGACAGTTAGCAATCAGCCCCAGCATTTT. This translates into CASSFKTVSNQPQHF.

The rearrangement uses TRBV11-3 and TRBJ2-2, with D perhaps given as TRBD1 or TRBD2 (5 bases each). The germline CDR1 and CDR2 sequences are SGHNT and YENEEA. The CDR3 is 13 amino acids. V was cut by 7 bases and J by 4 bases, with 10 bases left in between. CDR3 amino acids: CASTGTPTGELFF. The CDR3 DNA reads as TGTGCCAGCACAGGGACGCCCACCGGGGAGCTGTTTTTT.

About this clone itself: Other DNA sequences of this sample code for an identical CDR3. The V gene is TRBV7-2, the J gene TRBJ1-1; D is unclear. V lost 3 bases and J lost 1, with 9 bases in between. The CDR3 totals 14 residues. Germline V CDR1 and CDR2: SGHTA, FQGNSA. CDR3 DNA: TGTGCCAGCAGCTTGGGAGCGGGGAACACTGAAGCTTTCTTT. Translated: CASSLGAGNTEAFF.

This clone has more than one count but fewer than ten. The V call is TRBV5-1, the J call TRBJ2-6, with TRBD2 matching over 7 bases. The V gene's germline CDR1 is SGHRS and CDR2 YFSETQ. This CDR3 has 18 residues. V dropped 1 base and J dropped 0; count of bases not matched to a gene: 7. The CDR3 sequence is CASSLYGREGSGANVLTF. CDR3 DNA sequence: TGCGCCAGCAGCTTGTATGGCAGGGAGGGCTCTGGGGCCAACGTCCTGACTTTC.

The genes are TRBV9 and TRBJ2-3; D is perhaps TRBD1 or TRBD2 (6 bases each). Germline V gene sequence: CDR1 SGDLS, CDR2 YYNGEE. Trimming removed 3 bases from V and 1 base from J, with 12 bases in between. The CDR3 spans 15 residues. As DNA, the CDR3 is TGTGCCAGCAGCGGGGGGGCTAGCGGCACAGATACGCAGTATTTT. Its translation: CASSGGASGTDTQYF.

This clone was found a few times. The CDR3 is CASNSLAGAAGANVLTF. CDR3 bases: TGTGCCAGCAATTCCCTAGCGGGAGCCGCTGGGGCCAACGTCCTGACTTTC. V gene TRBV28 combines with J gene TRBJ2-6; 10 bases are a match to TRBD2. The V gene end was trimmed by 7 bases and the J gene end by 2 bases; junction bases not matched to a gene: 8. Germline CDR1 MDHEN, CDR2 SYDVKM. The CDR3 has 17 residues.

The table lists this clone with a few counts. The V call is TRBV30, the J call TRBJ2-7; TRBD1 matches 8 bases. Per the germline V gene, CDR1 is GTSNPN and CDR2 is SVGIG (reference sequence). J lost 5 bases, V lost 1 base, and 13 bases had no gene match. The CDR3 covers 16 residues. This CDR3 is CAWSGRKGQGGHEQYF. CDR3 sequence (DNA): TGTGCCTGGAGTGGGAGGAAAGGACAGGGTGGCCACGAGCAGTACTTC.

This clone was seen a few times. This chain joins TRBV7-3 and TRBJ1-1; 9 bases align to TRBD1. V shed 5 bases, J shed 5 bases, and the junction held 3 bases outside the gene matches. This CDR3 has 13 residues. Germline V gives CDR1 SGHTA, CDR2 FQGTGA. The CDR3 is CASSLDRGTEAFF. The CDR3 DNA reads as TGTGCCAGCAGCCTGGACAGGGGTACTGAAGCTTTCTTT.

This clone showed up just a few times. CDR3 nucleotide sequence: TGTGCCAGCAGCCCGCGAGAAGGATCTGATCTAGAAGCTTTCTTT. This translates into CASSPREGSDLEAFF. The V and J genes are TRBV9 and TRBJ1-1; D gene ambiguous. The germline V gene encodes CDR1 SGDLS and CDR2 YYNGEE. This CDR3 is built from 15 residues. V was pared by 4 bases and J by 8 bases, with 21 bases between.

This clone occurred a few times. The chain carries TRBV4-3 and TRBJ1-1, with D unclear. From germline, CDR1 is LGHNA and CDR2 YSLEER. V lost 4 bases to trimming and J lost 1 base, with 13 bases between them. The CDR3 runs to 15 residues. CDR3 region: CASSREDMGNTEAFF. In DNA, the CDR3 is TGCGCCAGCAGCCGAGAAGACATGGGGAACACTGAAGCTTTCTTT.

Here the CDR3 reads CAWTDADTQYF. Here the CDR3 DNA reads TGTGCCTGGACAGATGCAGATACGCAGTATTTT. The chain has TRBV30 and TRBJ2-3, with D hard to call. Germline CDR1 and CDR2: GTSNPN and SVGIG (reference sequence). V was trimmed by 4 bases and J by 4 bases, leaving 6 bases between them. This CDR3 is built from 11 residues.

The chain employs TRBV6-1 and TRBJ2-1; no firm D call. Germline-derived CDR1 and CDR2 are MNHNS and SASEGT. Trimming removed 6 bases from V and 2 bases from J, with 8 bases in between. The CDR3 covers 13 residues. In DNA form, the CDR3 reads TGTGCCAGCAGACCTGACACCTACAATGAGCAGTTCTTC. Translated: CASRPDTYNEQFF.